This T cell receptor beta chain derives from a study of OX40 agonist ivuxolimab in advanced cancers. Study observations and caveats: At doses 0.1 to 3.0 mg/kg, CD4+ and CD8+ clones expanded.

A remark on this clone: The antigen remains unidentified.

Per the germline V gene, CDR1 is SEHNR and CDR2 is FQNEAQ (reference sequence). This CDR3 spans 15 amino acids. The V end lost 4 bases, the J end lost 1 base, and 13 bases lay between the germline ends. With autoimmune disease history or systemic immunosuppression, patients were excluded. Baseline, cycle 4 day 1, and cycle 7 day 1 were the blood sampling points. TCRdb keeps only in-frame clones here, not all; method: immunoSEQ multiplex PCR. The sample carries fewer than 55,000 clones, 87% recorded once. The source of this sequence is an adult with an advanced solid tumor such as melanoma, head and neck, liver or kidney cancer. This chain links TRBV7-9 with TRBJ1-1, with D maybe TRBD1 (6 bases). The sample in question was CD4+ or CD8+ T cells sorted from blood, obtained in a trial of the OX40 agonist ivuxolimab. The CDR3 loop reads CASSYEQGGNTEAFF. The CDR3 coding sequence is TGTGCCAGCAGCTACGAACAGGGAGGGAACACTGAAGCTTTCTTT.